These 27 T cell receptor beta chains were sequenced from one sample in a study of blood T cells in healthy people across ages. The authors ran a second PCR of 7 to 11 cycles using a sample-barcoded 5' primer and a J-beta primer mix. In TCRdb, the 5' RACE reads were re-called with MiXCR into one record per CDR3 protein. The profile shows hundreds of thousands of distinct CDR3 sequences, 40% to 65% of them singletons. Sequenced sample: blood. The receptors come from a woman at least 80 years old in good health.

The chain joins TRBV2 to TRBJ2-5, with D perhaps matching TRBD1 (5 bases). The CDR3 runs 13 residues. Trimming shortened V by 6 bases and J by 3 bases, and 11 bases separated the two germline ends. The V gene's germline CDR1 is SNHLY and CDR2 FYNNEI. The CDR3 DNA is TGTGCCAGCAGACCGGACAACGAAGAGACCCAGTACTTC. Its protein is CASRPDNEETQYF. Full variable domain (remainder filled in from reference TRBV2 and TRBJ2-5): EPEVTQTPSHQVTQMGQEVILRCVPISNHLYFYWYRQILGQKVEFLVSFYNNEISEKSEIFDDQFSVERPDGSNFTLKIRSTKLEDSAMYFCASRPDNEETQYFGPGTRLLVL.

This chain joins TRBV7-2 and TRBJ2-1; D remains unclear. The V end lost 5 bases, the J end lost 3 bases, and 14 bases lay between the germline ends. Per germline, CDR1 SGHTA and CDR2 FQGNSA. This CDR3 spans 15 amino acids. CDR3 nucleotides: TGTGCCAGCAGCCCCCAATCTTGGGGCTACAATGAGCAGTTCTTC. Amino acids: CASSPQSWGYNEQFF.

For this clonotype: This may arise from a read error, as a much more abundant clone is one base away. The J gene is TRBJ2-7, the V gene TRBV11-2; TRBD2 is a possible D gene (6 bases). V lost 5 bases and J 3 bases, leaving 14 bases between the germline ends. Per germline, CDR1 SGHAT and CDR2 FQNNGV. The CDR3 runs 14 residues. DNA of the CDR3: TGTGCCAGCAGCGTAGCGGCGGGCCACTACGAGCAGTACTTC. Its translation: CASSVAAGHYEQYF.

The table lists this clonotype with a count of one. Since a much larger clone is just one base distant, this may be a read error. V is TRBV12-3 or TRBV12-4 and J is TRBJ1-2, with D possibly TRBD1 on 5 matching bases. CDR3 length: 12 residues. CDR3 amino acids: CASGGGNYGCTF. For the CDR3, the DNA is TGTGCCAGCGGTGGGGGGAACTATGGCTGCACCTTC.

This clonotype has at least ten counts. The rearrangement links TRBV2 to TRBJ2-5; 7 bases map to TRBD1. J was trimmed by 2 bases and V by 6 bases; bases with no gene match: 9. The CDR3 totals 15 residues. Looked up from germline, CDR1 is SNHLY and CDR2 is FYNNEI. The CDR3 sequence is CASSKTPGQQETQYF. The CDR3 DNA is TGTGCCAGCAGCAAGACTCCGGGACAGCAAGAGACCCAGTACTTC.

This clonotype appeared a few times. J is TRBJ2-5 and V is TRBV4-2; 7 bases map to TRBD2. The J call may not be correct, given that the DNA end is closer to TRBJ2-7. Germline-derived CDR1 and CDR2 are LGHNA and YNFKEQ. The CDR3 is made up of 16 amino acids. DNA of the CDR3: TGTGCCAGCAGCCAATATGGGGGGGGGAGTAACTACGAGCAGTACTTC. It translates to CASSQYGGGSNYEQYF.

The chain is built from TRBV3-1 and TRBJ1-2, with unresolved D. Trimming stripped 0 bases from V and 8 bases from J, with 10 bases between. CDR1 LGHDT and CDR2 YNNKEL come from the germline V gene (reference sequence). The CDR3 contains 13 residues. This chain's CDR3 is CASSQDVPPGYTF. The CDR3, as DNA: TGTGCCAGCAGCCAAGATGTGCCCCCGGGCTACACCTTC.

This clonotype has only a few counts. The chain couples TRBV2 to TRBJ1-4, with D tentatively TRBD1 (5 bases). The CDR3 contains 14 residues. The V end was cut by 7 bases, the J end by 8 bases, with 17 bases between. Germline V CDR1 and CDR2: SNHLY, FYNNEI. This chain's CDR3 is CASNHRLGGEKLFF. The CDR3, as DNA: TGTGCCAGCAACCACAGGCTGGGAGGGGAAAAACTGTTTTTT.

This clonotype was counted many times. The chain uses TRBV6-6 and TRBJ1-4; D is ambiguous. The length of the CDR3 is 13 residues. CDR1 and CDR2 (germline): MNHNY, SVGAGI (reference sequence). V dropped 6 bases and J dropped 2 bases, with 7 bases sitting between them. The chain's CDR3 is CASSGSTNEKLFF. CDR3 in DNA: TGTGCCAGCAGCGGGTCTACTAATGAAAAACTGTTTTTT.

This clonotype was picked up many times. The chain combines TRBV12-3 or TRBV12-4 with TRBJ2-7, with 9 bases matching TRBD1. After removal of 2 bases from V and 7 bases from J, the junction contained 9 bases not matched to a gene. The CDR3 has 15 residues. The CDR3 loop is CASSLWRDRAKEQYF. As DNA, the CDR3 is TGTGCCAGCAGTTTATGGCGGGACAGGGCGAAGGAGCAGTACTTC.

The table lists this clonotype with many counts. At one end, the junction sequence differs from germline, possibly due to a read error. The chain combines TRBV5-1 with TRBJ2-5, with D unclear. CDR3 length: 15 amino acids. Germline values: CDR1 SGHRS, CDR2 YFSETQ. The CDR3 protein is CASSLVGQTQETQYF. As DNA, the CDR3 is TGTGCCAGCAGCTTAGTCGGGCAAACCCAAGAGACCCAGTACTTC.

In this sample, this clonotype turned up a few times. The DNA for the CDR3 is TGTGCCAGCAGCTTGTTCTCCGGGAACTCTGGGGCCAACGTCCTGACTTTC. It encodes CASSLFSGNSGANVLTF. The gene calls are TRBV5-5 and TRBJ2-6, with D perhaps TRBD2 (5 bases). The V gene's germline CDR1 is SGHKS and CDR2 YYEKEE (reference sequence). Trimming stripped 1 base from V and 0 bases from J, with 11 bases between. This CDR3 contains 17 residues.

This clonotype appeared many times. The CDR3 DNA reads as TGTGCCAGCAGTTACAGGGACGAGCAGTACTTC. This sequence encodes CASSYRDEQYF. The chain combines TRBV2 with TRBJ2-7, with D tentatively TRBD1 (6 bases). From germline, CDR1 is SNHLY and CDR2 FYNNEI. V lost 5 bases and J lost 5, with 7 bases in between. CDR3 length: 11 residues.

The V gene is TRBV29-1, the J gene TRBJ2-3; 7 bases are shared with TRBD2. The CDR3 is 13 residues long. Looked up from germline, CDR1 is SQVTM and CDR2 is ANQGSEA. The V and J ends lost 6 bases and 0 bases, in that order; junction bases with no gene match: 3. The CDR3 nucleotides are TGCAGCGTGCAGCGGGGAAGCACAGATACGCAGTATTTT. Protein: CSVQRGSTDTQYF.

This clonotype has only one observation. The chain recombines TRBV10-1 with TRBJ2-1; 11 bases match TRBD2. The CDR3 runs to 15 residues. The V gene end was trimmed by 3 bases and the J gene end by 4 bases; junction bases not matched to a gene: 2. In germline, CDR1 is WNHNN, CDR2 SYGVQD (reference sequence). This CDR3 reads CASSEVAGGYNEQFF. The CDR3 region has the DNA TGCGCCAGCAGTGAAGTAGCGGGGGGGTACAATGAGCAGTTCTTC.

Note on this clonotype: A much bigger clone sits one base away, suggesting this may be a read error. The chain has TRBV7-2 and TRBJ1-5, with D hard to call. Trimming pared 5 bases from V and 0 bases from J, leaving 5 bases between. The germline V gene encodes CDR1 SGHTA and CDR2 FQGNSA. There are 13 residues in the CDR3. CDR3 residues: CASSVRSNQPQHF. In DNA form, the CDR3 reads TGTGCCAGCAGCGTACGTAGCAATCAGCCCCAGCATTTT. Drawing the rest from reference TRBV7-2 and TRBJ1-5, the complete variable domain is GAGVSQSPSNKVTEKGKDVELRCDPISGHTALYWYRQSLGQGLEFLIYFQGNSAPDKSGLPSDRFSAERTGGSVSTLTIQRTQQEDSAVYLCASSVRSNQPQHFGDGTRLSIL.

The chain joins TRBV7-9 to TRBJ2-3; D call uncertain. Per germline, CDR1 SEHNR and CDR2 FQNEAQ (reference sequence). The CDR3 has 14 residues. V lost 0 bases and J lost 3, with 7 bases in between. The CDR3 DNA follows: TGTGCCAGCAGCTTAGCAGCTGAGACAGATACGCAGTATTTT. Amino acid sequence: CASSLAAETDTQYF.

This clonotype was detected many times. This chain connects TRBV7-2 to TRBJ2-1; D gene ambiguous. Germline assignment: CDR1 SGHTA and CDR2 FQGNSA. CDR3 length: 15 residues. The ends were cut back, 5 bases at V and 1 base at J, with 12 bases in the middle. The DNA of the CDR3 is TGTGCCAGCAGCCTAAGAACAGCGTCCTACAATGAGCAGTTCTTC. Translated, it gives CASSLRTASYNEQFF.

This clonotype was counted ten times or more. This may come from a read error, since a much larger clone is one base off. The chain uses TRBV7-9 and TRBJ2-5; TRBD2 aligns across 9 bases. Trimming took 1 base from V and 11 from J; bases not matched to a gene: 11. This CDR3 is 15 amino acids long. In germline, CDR1 is SEHNR, CDR2 FQNEAQ (reference sequence). CDR3 protein: CASSLVLAGRGEQYF. The CDR3 DNA follows: TGTGCCAGCAGCTTAGTTCTAGCGGGAAGGGGTGAGCAGTACTTC.

The gene calls are TRBV3-1 and TRBJ2-7, with D tentatively TRBD1 (6 bases). This CDR3 is 13 amino acids long. Germline CDR1 LGHDT, CDR2 YNNKEL (reference sequence). Trimming left V 2 bases short and J 7 bases short, with 12 bases between. CDR3 coding DNA: TGTGCCAGCAGCCAAAGGGGGTCCAATGAGCAGTACTTC. It translates to CASSQRGSNEQYF.

The V call is TRBV29-1, the J call TRBJ2-3; 11 bases are a match to TRBD2. The CDR3 loop spans 15 amino acids. V was pared by 6 bases and J by 5 bases, with 10 bases of the junction left unmatched. From germline, CDR1 is SQVTM and CDR2 ANQGSEA. This CDR3 reads CSVPKLAGAIDTQYF. The CDR3 DNA reads TGCAGCGTGCCGAAACTAGCGGGAGCGATAGATACGCAGTATTTT.

The CDR3 DNA is TGTGCCAGCAGCCTCGGCCCGGGGCAAATTAATGAAAAACTGTTTTTT. Encoded protein: CASSLGPGQINEKLFF. V gene TRBV14 combines with J gene TRBJ1-4, with a weak D call TRBD1 (5 bases). Germline V gene data show CDR1 as SGHDN and CDR2 as FVKESK. This CDR3 has 16 residues. Deletions cut 4 bases from V and 4 bases from J, with 16 bases between.

The V and J genes are TRBV20-1 and TRBJ2-1; 10 bases agree with TRBD1. The germline gives CDR1 DFQATT, CDR2 SNEGSKA (reference sequence). Trimming removed 2 bases from V and 8 bases from J; junction bases left unmatched: 6. The CDR3 has 14 amino acids. CDR3 DNA: TGCAGTGCTAGACCCGGGACAGGGGACGATGAGCAGTTCTTC. Amino acid sequence: CSARPGTGDDEQFF.

The chain carries TRBV12-3 or TRBV12-4 and TRBJ2-2, with TRBD2 as a possible D gene (5 bases). V was pared by 6 bases and J by 8 bases, with 13 bases between. The CDR3 has 13 amino acids. The CDR3 nucleotides read TGTGCCAGCAGACCGGGCGGGTCGGGGGAGCTGTTTTTT. Translated: CASRPGGSGELFF.

The V call is TRBV20-1, the J call TRBJ2-5, with TRBD2 matching over 7 bases. V trimming: 5 bases; J trimming: 11 bases; junction bases outside the gene matches: 14. CDR1 DFQATT and CDR2 SNEGSKA come from the germline V gene (reference sequence). CDR3 length equals 13 residues. Here the CDR3 reads CSAPVRGGYEQYF. As DNA, the CDR3 is TGCAGTGCTCCCGTAAGGGGAGGGTATGAGCAGTACTTC.

This clonotype appeared once. This chain links TRBV20-1 with TRBJ2-1, with 8 bases aligning to TRBD2. Germline trimming cut 6 bases from V and 8 bases from J; bases unmatched to any gene: 12. Germline V gene lookup returns CDR1 DFQATT and CDR2 SNEGSKA (reference sequence). This CDR3 has 14 amino acids. The CDR3 DNA is TGCAGTGCCCCGTCGGGGGGGCCTAGGGATGAGCAGTTCTTC. Translated: CSAPSGGPRDEQFF.

This clonotype was seen only once. The germline gene is not matched at one end of the junction; a read error may be the cause. The chain carries TRBV7-2 and TRBJ1-5; D is unclear. The CDR3 consists of 15 residues. Germline V gene lookup returns CDR1 SGHTA and CDR2 FQGNSA. This CDR3 reads CASSLAGRSNQLQHF. CDR3 nucleotide sequence: TGTGCCAGCAGCTTAGCCGGTCGCAGCAATCAGCTCCAGCATTTT.